This TCR beta chain comes out of a study of T cell repertoires in cytomegalovirus infection. Study summary: HLA-B-restricted CMV epitopes that are well studied, plus recently identified HLA-C-restricted ones, were used by the study. Indications came from public TCR beta signatures; they pointed to CMV infection and to a matching HLA type.

General observations from the study: The study identified carriers of CMV plus the relevant HLA from cumulative public TCR beta family frequency. Clonotypes of TCR beta that were HLA-C-restricted and CMV-specific dominated the ex vivo response.

Concerning this clonotype: Its matching antigen is unknown. At one end, the junction sequence differs from germline, possibly due to a read error.

This CDR3 spans 14 amino acids. Germline V gene data show CDR1 as SEHNR and CDR2 as FQNEAQ (reference sequence). TCRdb fed the reads into MiXCR, producing one record per CDR3 protein. This sample has about 27,000 distinct CDR3 sequences, with around a fifth found just once. The chain is built from TRBV7-9 and TRBJ2-7, with a weak D call TRBD2 (5 bases). The sample in question was CD8+ T cells from cultured PBMCs, obtained from culture after CMV antigen stimulation. The receptor comes from a human donor in good health (CMV status not recorded). Some clones in this sample may be carry-over from other donors' samples. The DNA of the CDR3 is TGTGCCAGCACCCGAACCCCTAGCTCCGACGAGCAGTACTTC. This sequence encodes CASTRTPSSDEQYF.